This TCR beta chain was identified in a study of cytomegalovirus exposure and HLA in healthy donors. Study-level results: Some V segments, TRBV6-2 and TRBV6-3 among them, were indistinguishable and were therefore excluded. A later analysis reportedly identified an Asian-associated ancestry cluster as carrying fewer N-insertions than the roughly 700-donor mean. Listed as cytomegalovirus-associated were 150 or so TCR beta chains.

Trimming stripped 1 base from V and 11 bases from J, with 11 bases between. CDR3 length equals 12 residues. Germline CDR1 is SGHDN and CDR2 is FVKESK. Turning to this clone: Its specificity is unknown.

It was with 60 Vbeta and 13 Jbeta primers that the PCR ran. Sequencing was performed with immunoSEQ multiplex PCR; in TCRdb, only in-frame clones are kept and a portion is missing. The sample's table shows under 200,000 clones. The chain has TRBV14 and TRBJ1-2; D not certain. The sample taken for sequencing was PBMCs. The sequence was obtained from a woman aged 18-29 years in good health and CMV-seropositive. The DNA of the CDR3 is TGTGCCAGCAGCCAAGGGGCGGGGAGATACACCTTC. This sequence encodes CASSQGAGRYTF. Complete variable domain (other parts from reference TRBV14 and TRBJ1-2): EAGVTQFPSHSVIEKGQTVTLRCDPISGHDNLYWYRRVMGKEIKFLLHFVKESKQDESGMPNNRFLAERTGGTYSTLKVQPAELEDSGVYFCASSQGAGRYTFGSGTRLTVV.